The next 6 T cell receptor beta chains were all read from a single sample in a study of blood T cell repertoires in COVID-19 (dated by TCRdb to 2020 to 2022). The library came from the immunoSEQ multiplex PCR assay. In TCRdb, the immuneACCESS table is reduced to in-frame sequences with V and J assigned. These tables do not hold every clone; where another copy was compared, an unresolved V gene accounts for under half, and the others remain unexplained. Within this sample are some 250,000 clones, with roughly 80% of them counted one time only. The ten biggest clones cover approximately 7.2% of the sample. What was sequenced was peripheral blood. Receptor source: a woman at least 80 years old with acute or convalescent COVID-19.

The chain joins TRBV12-3 or TRBV12-4 to TRBJ1-5; D is unclear. The length of the CDR3 is 13 residues. Trimming took off 5 bases at V and 0 bases at J, with 5 bases between the two ends. For the CDR3, the DNA is TGTGCCAGCAGTGTGGCTAGCAATCAGCCCCAGCATTTT. Protein product: CASSVASNQPQHF.

The chain joins TRBV5-1 to TRBJ2-3; the D is unclear. CDR1 is SGHRS and CDR2 is YFSETQ in the germline V gene. CDR3 size: 15 residues. Deletions cut 1 base from V and 0 bases from J, with 9 bases between. The DNA for the CDR3 is TGCGCCAGCAGCTTGCGAGTGCCTAGCACAGATACGCAGTATTTT. The encoded protein is CASSLRVPSTDTQYF.

The V call is TRBV5-1, the J call TRBJ2-7; 10 bases are shared with TRBD1. The CDR3 spans 15 residues. Germline V gene data show CDR1 as SGHRS and CDR2 as YFSETQ. The ends lost 5 bases at V and 3 bases at J; junction bases unmatched: 8. The CDR3 spells CASSTGTGEFYEQYF. In DNA form, the CDR3 reads TGCGCCAGCAGTACCGGGACAGGGGAATTCTACGAGCAGTACTTC.

The chain is built from TRBV6-4 and TRBJ2-1; D is unclear. The CDR3 totals 13 residues. V was pared by 2 bases and J by 7 bases, with 9 bases between. From germline, CDR1 is MRHNA and CDR2 SNTAGT. CDR3 bases: TGTGCCAGCAGTGACCAGGCAGGAAATGAGCAGTTCTTC. Encoded protein: CASSDQAGNEQFF.

This clone was seen once. The J gene is TRBJ2-7, the V gene TRBV7-7, with D possibly TRBD2 on 5 matching bases. The V gene's germline CDR1 is SSHAT and CDR2 FNYEAQ (reference sequence). The germline V and J ends were trimmed by 1 base and 5 bases, with 12 bases remaining between them. CDR3 length equals 14 residues. The DNA of the CDR3 is TGTGCCAGCAGCTTAGTTTGGGGAGAGCACGAGCAGTACTTC. Its protein is CASSLVWGEHEQYF. Looking up the rest from reference TRBV7-7 and TRBJ2-7 gives the full variable domain: GAGVSQSPRYKVTKRGQDVTLRCDPISSHATLYWYQQALGQGPEFLTYFNYEAQPDKSGLPSDRFSAERPEGSISTLTIQRTEQRDSAMYRCASSLVWGEHEQYFGPGTRLTVT.

This sequence joins TRBV2 and TRBJ2-2; TRBD1 matches 8 bases. The CDR3 runs to 14 residues. Per germline, CDR1 SNHLY and CDR2 FYNNEI. V was pared by 6 bases and J by 4 bases, with 4 bases of the junction left unmatched. The CDR3 loop is CASRGQASTGELFF. Here the CDR3 DNA reads TGTGCCAGCAGGGGACAGGCGTCCACCGGGGAGCTGTTTTTT. The variable domain in full, completed from reference TRBV2 and TRBJ2-2, reads EPEVTQTPSHQVTQMGQEVILRCVPISNHLYFYWYRQILGQKVEFLVSFYNNEISEKSEIFDDQFSVERPDGSNFTLKIRSTKLEDSAMYFCASRGQASTGELFFGEGSRLTVL.